Here is one T cell receptor (beta chain) with its context. The antigen remains unidentified. This CDR3 comprises 17 residues. In germline, CDR1 is SGHTA, CDR2 FQGNSA. The germline V and J ends were trimmed by 6 bases and 1 base, with 18 bases remaining between them. Recipients received nonmyeloablative bone marrow transplants from related graft donors, with transient mixed chimerism. The method was immunoSEQ multiplex PCR; TCRdb's version includes in-frame clones alone and lacks a portion of them. Of 65,000 or so clones listed, around 87% were seen once; the top ten hold 3.5% to 4%. This specimen comes from a study of Tregs in tolerant kidney transplant recipients. Study conclusions and caveats: Some patients' samples used different primers over time, so nucleotide sequences weren't comparable.

Sequenced material: CD4+ T cells from blood (PBMCs), taken 6 months after the transplant. This chain joins TRBV7-2 and TRBJ2-2; a weak D match, TRBD2 (5 bases). This receptor was obtained from a human patient who received a combined kidney and bone marrow transplant. Among the T cells, some may be from the graft donor. For the CDR3, the DNA is TGTGCCAGCAGAATAGGGTATGGCGGGCTGAACACCGGGGAGCTGTTTTTT. Translated: CASRIGYGGLNTGELFF.